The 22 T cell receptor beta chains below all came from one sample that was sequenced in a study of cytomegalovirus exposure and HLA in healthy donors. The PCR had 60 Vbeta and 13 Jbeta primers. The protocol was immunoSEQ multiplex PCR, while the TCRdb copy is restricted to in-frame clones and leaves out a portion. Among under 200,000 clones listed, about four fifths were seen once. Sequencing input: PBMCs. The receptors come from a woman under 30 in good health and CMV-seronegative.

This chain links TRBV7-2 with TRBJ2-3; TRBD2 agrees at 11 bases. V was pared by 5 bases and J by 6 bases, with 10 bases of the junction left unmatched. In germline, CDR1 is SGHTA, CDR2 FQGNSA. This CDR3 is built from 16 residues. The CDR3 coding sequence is TGTGCCAGCAGCCCCCCGGGACTAGCGGCGCTGGATACGCAGTATTTT. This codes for CASSPPGLAALDTQYF. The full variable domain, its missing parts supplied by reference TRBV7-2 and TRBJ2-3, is GAGVSQSPSNKVTEKGKDVELRCDPISGHTALYWYRQSLGQGLEFLIYFQGNSAPDKSGLPSDRFSAERTGGSVSTLTIQRTQQEDSAVYLCASSPPGLAALDTQYFGPGTRLTVL.

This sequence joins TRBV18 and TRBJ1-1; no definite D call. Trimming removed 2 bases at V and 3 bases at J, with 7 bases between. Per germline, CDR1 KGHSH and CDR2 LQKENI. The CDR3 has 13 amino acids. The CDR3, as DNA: TGTGCCAGCTCACCAGAGATTCACACTGAAGCTTTCTTT. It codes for CASSPEIHTEAFF.

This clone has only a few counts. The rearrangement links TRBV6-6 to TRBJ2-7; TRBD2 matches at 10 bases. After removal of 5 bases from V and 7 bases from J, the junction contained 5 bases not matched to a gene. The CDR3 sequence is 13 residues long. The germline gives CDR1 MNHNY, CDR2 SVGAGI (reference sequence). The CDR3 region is CASSRLAGGEQYV. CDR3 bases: TGTGCCAGCAGTCGTTTAGCGGGAGGAGAGCAGTACGTC.

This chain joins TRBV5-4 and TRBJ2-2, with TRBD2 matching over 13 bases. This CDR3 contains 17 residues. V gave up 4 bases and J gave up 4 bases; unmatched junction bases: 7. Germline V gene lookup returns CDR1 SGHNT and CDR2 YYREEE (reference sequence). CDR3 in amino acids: CASSAGLAGEGTGELFF. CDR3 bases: TGTGCCAGCAGCGCTGGACTAGCGGGAGAGGGCACCGGGGAGCTGTTTTTT.

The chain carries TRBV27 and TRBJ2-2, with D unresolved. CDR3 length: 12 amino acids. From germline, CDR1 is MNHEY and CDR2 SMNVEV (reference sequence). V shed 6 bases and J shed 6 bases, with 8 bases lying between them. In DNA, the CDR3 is TGTGCCAGCAGCCTCGTAGCCGGGGAGCTGTTTTTT. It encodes CASSLVAGELFF.

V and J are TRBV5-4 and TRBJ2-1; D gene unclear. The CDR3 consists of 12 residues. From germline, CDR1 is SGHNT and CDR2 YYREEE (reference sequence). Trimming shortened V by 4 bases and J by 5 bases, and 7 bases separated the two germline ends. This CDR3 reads CASSPAHNEQFF. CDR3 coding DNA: TGTGCCAGCAGCCCAGCGCACAATGAGCAGTTCTTC.

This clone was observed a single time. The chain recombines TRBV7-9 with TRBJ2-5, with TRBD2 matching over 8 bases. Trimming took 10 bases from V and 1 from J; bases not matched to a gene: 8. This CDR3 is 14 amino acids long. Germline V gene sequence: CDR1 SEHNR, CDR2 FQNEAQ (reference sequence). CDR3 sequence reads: CATDRGGAQETQYF. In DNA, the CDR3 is TGTGCCACCGACCGGGGGGGAGCCCAAGAGACCCAGTACTTC.

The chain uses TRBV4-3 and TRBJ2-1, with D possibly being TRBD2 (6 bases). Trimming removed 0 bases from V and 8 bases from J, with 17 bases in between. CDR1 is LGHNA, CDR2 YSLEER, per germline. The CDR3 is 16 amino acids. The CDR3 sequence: CASSQDFTGVVDEQFF. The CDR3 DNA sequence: TGCGCCAGCAGCCAAGATTTTACGGGAGTTGTTGATGAGCAGTTCTTC.

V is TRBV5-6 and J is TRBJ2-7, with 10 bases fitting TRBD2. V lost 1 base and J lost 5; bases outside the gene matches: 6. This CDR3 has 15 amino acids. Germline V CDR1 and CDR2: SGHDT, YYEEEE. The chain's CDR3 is CASSLTPSGRNEQYF. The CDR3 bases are TGTGCCAGCAGCTTGACCCCTAGCGGGAGAAACGAGCAGTACTTC.

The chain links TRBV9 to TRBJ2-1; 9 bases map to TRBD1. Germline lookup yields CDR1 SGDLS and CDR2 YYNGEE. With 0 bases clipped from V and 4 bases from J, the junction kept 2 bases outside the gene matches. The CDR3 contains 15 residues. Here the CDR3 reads CASSVEGTGYNEQFF. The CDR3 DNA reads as TGTGCCAGCAGCGTAGAAGGGACAGGGTACAATGAGCAGTTCTTC.

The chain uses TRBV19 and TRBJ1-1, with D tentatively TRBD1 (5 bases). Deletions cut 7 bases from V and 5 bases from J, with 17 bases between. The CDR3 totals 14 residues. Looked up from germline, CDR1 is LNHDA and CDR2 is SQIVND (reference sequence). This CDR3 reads CASTPWVGGTEAFF. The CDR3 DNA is TGTGCCAGTACCCCATGGGTGGGGGGAACTGAAGCTTTCTTT.

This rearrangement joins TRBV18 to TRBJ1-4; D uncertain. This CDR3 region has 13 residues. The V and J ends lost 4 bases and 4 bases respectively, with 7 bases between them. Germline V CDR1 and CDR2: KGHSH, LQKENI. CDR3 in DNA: TGTGCCAGCTCACGGGCTGATAATGAAAAACTGTTTTTT. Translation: CASSRADNEKLFF.

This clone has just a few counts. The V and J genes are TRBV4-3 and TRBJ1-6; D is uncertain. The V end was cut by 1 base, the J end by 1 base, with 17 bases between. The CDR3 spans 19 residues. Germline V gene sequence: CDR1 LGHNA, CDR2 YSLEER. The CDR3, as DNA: TGCGCCAGCAGCCAAGTTTTCGATCGGTGGGCTTCCTATAATTCACCCCTCCACTTT. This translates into CASSQVFDRWASYNSPLHF.

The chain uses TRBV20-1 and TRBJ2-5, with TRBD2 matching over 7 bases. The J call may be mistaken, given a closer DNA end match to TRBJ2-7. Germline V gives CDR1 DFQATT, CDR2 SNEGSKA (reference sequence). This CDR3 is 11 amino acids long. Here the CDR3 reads CSGGSRYEQYF. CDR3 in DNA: TGCAGTGGCGGGAGTCGGTACGAGCAGTACTTC.

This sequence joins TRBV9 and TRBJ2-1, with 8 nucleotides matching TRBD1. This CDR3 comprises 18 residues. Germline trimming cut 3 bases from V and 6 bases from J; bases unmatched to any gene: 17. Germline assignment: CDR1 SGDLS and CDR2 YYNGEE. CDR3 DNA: TGTGCCAGCAGCGCACCAGGGGGCACTGCCCCCGTGGCCAATGAGCAGTTCTTC. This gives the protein CASSAPGGTAPVANEQFF.

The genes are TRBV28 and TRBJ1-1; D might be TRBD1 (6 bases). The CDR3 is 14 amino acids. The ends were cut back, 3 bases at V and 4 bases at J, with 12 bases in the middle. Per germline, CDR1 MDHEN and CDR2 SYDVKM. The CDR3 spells CASSFGQFSTEAFF. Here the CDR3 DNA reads TGTGCCAGCAGTTTCGGACAGTTTAGCACTGAAGCTTTCTTT.

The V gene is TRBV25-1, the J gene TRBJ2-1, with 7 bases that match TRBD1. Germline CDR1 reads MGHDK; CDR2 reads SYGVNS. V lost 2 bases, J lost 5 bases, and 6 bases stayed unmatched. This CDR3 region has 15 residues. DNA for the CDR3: TGTGCCAGCAGTGAAAAGGACAGGTTCCACAATGAGCAGTTCTTC. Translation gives CASSEKDRFHNEQFF.

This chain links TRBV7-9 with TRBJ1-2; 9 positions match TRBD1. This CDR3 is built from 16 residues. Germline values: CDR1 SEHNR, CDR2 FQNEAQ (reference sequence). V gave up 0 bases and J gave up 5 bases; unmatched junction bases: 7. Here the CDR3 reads CASSLARGQGIYGYTF. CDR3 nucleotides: TGTGCCAGCAGCTTAGCGAGGGGACAGGGAATTTATGGCTACACCTTC.

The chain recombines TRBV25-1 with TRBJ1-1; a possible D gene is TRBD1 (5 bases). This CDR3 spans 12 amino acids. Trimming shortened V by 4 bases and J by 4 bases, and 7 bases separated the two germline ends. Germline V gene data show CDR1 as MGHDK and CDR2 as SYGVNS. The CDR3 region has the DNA TGTGCCAGCAGTGGGGGGGGCACTGAAGCTTTCTTT. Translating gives CASSGGGTEAFF. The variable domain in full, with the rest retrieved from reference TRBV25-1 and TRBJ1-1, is EADIYQTPRYLVIGTGKKITLECSQTMGHDKMYWYQQDPGMELHLIHYSYGVNSTEKGDLSSESTVSRIRTEHFPLTLESARPSHTSQYLCASSGGGTEAFFGQGTRLTVV.

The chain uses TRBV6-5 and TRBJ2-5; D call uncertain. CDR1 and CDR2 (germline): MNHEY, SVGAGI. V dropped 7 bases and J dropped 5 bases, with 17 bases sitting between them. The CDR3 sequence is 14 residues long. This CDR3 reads CASTEALPSETQYF. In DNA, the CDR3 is TGTGCCAGCACCGAGGCCCTACCCAGCGAGACCCAGTACTTC.

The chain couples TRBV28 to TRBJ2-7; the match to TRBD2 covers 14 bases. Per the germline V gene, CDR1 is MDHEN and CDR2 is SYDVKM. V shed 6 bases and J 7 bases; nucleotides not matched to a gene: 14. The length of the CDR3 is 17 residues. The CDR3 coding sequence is TGTGCCAGCAGCCCGGGACTAGCGGGAGAGACCAGCTGGGAGCAGTACGTC. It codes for CASSPGLAGETSWEQYV.

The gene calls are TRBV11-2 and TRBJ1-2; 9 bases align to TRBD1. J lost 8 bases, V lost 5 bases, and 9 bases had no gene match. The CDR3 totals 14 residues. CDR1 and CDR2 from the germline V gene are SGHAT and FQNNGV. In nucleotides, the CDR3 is TGTGCCAGCAGCCATCAATGGGACAGGGAGGGCTACACCTTC. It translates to CASSHQWDREGYTF.